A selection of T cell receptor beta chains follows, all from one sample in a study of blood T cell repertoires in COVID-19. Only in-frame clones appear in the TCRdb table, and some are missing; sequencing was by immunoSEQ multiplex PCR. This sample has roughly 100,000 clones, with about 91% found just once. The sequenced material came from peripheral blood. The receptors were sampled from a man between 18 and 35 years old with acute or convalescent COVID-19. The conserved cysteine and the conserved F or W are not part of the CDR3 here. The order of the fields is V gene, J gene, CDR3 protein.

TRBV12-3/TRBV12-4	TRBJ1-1	ASSLRHEAF
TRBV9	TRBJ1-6	ASSVGLGQEYSPLH
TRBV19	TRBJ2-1	ASSIYAGVNEQF
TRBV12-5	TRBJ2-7	ASGLVGLGYEQY
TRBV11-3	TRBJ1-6	ASSLPQGARPFNSPLH
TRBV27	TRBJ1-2	ASRRAKQYGYT
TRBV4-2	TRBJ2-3	ASSLVGGSTDTQY
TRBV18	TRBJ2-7	ASSPPAGQGAYEQY
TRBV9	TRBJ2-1	ASSARSGSYNEQF
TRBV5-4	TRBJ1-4	ASSLDATGVNEKLF
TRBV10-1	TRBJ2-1	ASSEMSGRGNEQF
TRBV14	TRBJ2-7	ASSLLGQGYEQY
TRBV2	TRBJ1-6	ASRTIRDRGPNSPLH
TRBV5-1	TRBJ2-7	ASSFSGTVYEQY
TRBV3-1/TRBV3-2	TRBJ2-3	ASSQVFLAGTRSDTQY
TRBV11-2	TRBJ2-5	ASSLMFGGTWSQY
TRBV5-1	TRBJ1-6	ASSSSTGPNSPLH
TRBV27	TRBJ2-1	ASSLNQGVGYNEQF
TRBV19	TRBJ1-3	ASSTWTGGSGNTIY
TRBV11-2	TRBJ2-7	ASSLGEFNYEQY
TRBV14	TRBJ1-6	ASSQATGPYNSPLH
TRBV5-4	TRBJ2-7	ASSLEVGGGPYEQY
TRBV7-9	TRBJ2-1	ASSLAVNEQF
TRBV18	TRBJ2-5	ASRVSGALQETQY